Below, 12 T cell receptor beta chains from the same sample are listed, as sequenced in a study of cytomegalovirus exposure and HLA in healthy donors. It was with 60 Vbeta and 13 Jbeta primers that the PCR ran. The repertoire was sequenced with immunoSEQ multiplex PCR; TCRdb's copy has only in-frame clones and lacks some. The sample consists of tens of thousands of clones, around four fifths of them appearing once. Material for sequencing was PBMCs. These TCRs come from a woman aged 18-29 years in good health and CMV-seropositive.

This clone was detected only a few times. V is TRBV5-1 and J is TRBJ2-1; D not resolved. Looked up from germline, CDR1 is SGHRS and CDR2 is YFSETQ. CDR3 size: 10 residues. V was trimmed by 7 bases and J by 7 bases, leaving 6 bases between them. The CDR3 sequence: CASLVNEQFF. The CDR3 DNA reads TGCGCCAGCTTAGTTAATGAGCAGTTCTTC.

V is TRBV9 and J is TRBJ1-6; D ambiguous. Trimming removed 4 bases from V and 7 bases from J, with 12 bases in between. In germline, CDR1 is SGDLS, CDR2 YYNGEE. This CDR3 region has 14 residues. The CDR3 sequence is CASSRDGENSPLHF. The CDR3 nucleotides are TGTGCCAGCAGCAGAGACGGAGAGAATTCACCCCTCCACTTT.

The chain is built from TRBV7-3 and TRBJ2-5; 12 bases line up with TRBD2. CDR3 size: 17 residues. The ends lost 5 bases at V and 0 bases at J; junction bases unmatched: 7. Germline V gene data show CDR1 as SGHTA and CDR2 as FQGTGA. CDR3 bases: TGTGCCAGCAGCCTCGGGCTAGCGGGGGGGTACCAAGAGACCCAGTACTTC. It yields the protein CASSLGLAGGYQETQYF.

The chain couples TRBV30 to TRBJ1-5; the D gene is possibly TRBD1 (6 bases). The CDR3 runs to 15 residues. Trimming took off 2 bases at V and 0 bases at J, with 11 bases between the two ends. Germline V gene data show CDR1 as GTSNPN and CDR2 as SVGIG (reference sequence). CDR3 region: CAWSLPGHSNQPQHF. In DNA form, the CDR3 reads TGTGCCTGGAGTCTACCGGGACATAGCAATCAGCCCCAGCATTTT.

The chain uses TRBV28 and TRBJ2-7; TRBD2 agrees at 8 bases. Looked up from germline, CDR1 is MDHEN and CDR2 is SYDVKM. J gave up 3 bases and V 5 bases, and 6 bases lay outside the gene matches. The CDR3 is made up of 14 amino acids. The CDR3 protein is CASSPSGGGYEQYF. The CDR3 DNA reads TGTGCCAGCAGTCCGAGCGGGGGAGGCTACGAGCAGTACTTC.

The chain links TRBV7-2 to TRBJ2-3; 11 bases agree with TRBD2. The CDR3 length is 19 residues. The germline V gene has CDR1 SGHTA and CDR2 FQGNSA. J gave up 1 base and V 3 bases, and 12 bases lay outside the gene matches. DNA of the CDR3: TGTGCCAGCAGCTTGTGGGGTAGCGGGAGGGCCATGCGCACAGATACGCAGTATTTT. It specifies CASSLWGSGRAMRTDTQYF.

The V call is TRBV28, the J call TRBJ1-1; the D gene is possibly TRBD1 (6 bases). Trimming stripped 3 bases from V and 2 bases from J, with 10 bases between. In germline, CDR1 is MDHEN, CDR2 SYDVKM. CDR3 length: 14 residues. The CDR3 here is CASSFPGQNTEAFF. CDR3 bases: TGTGCCAGCAGTTTCCCGGGACAAAACACTGAAGCTTTCTTT.

The V call is TRBV10-1, the J call TRBJ2-1; TRBD2 aligns across 7 bases. The V and J ends lost 6 bases and 8 bases, in that order; junction bases with no gene match: 28. This CDR3 is built from 20 residues. From germline, CDR1 is WNHNN and CDR2 SYGVQD (reference sequence). This CDR3 is CASSKTSAYVERGYNDEQFF. For the CDR3, the DNA is TGCGCCAGCAGCAAAACTAGCGCATACGTGGAACGGGGCTACAACGATGAGCAGTTCTTC.

The V call is TRBV5-1, the J call TRBJ1-2; D remains unclear. V dropped 0 bases and J dropped 5 bases, with 8 bases sitting between them. The CDR3 covers 13 residues. The germline V gene encodes CDR1 SGHRS and CDR2 YFSETQ. The CDR3 region has the DNA TGCGCCAGCAGCTTGGAACGGTATTATGGCTACACCTTC. Encoded protein: CASSLERYYGYTF.

J is TRBJ1-4 and V is TRBV6-1; D unclear. Per the germline V gene, CDR1 is MNHNS and CDR2 is SASEGT. There are 11 residues in the CDR3. The V end lost 6 bases, the J end lost 8 bases, and 7 bases lay between the germline ends. The CDR3 spells CASRGTEKLFF. CDR3 DNA sequence: TGTGCCAGCAGGGGCACAGAAAAACTGTTTTTT.

The chain is built from TRBV5-4 and TRBJ2-3, with 8 bases lining up with TRBD1. The V and J ends lost 4 bases and 4 bases, in that order; junction bases with no gene match: 5. CDR3 length: 14 residues. Germline CDR1 is SGHNT and CDR2 is YYREEE (reference sequence). The CDR3 DNA sequence: TGTGCCAGCAGCCGGGGACAGGACGCAGATACGCAGTATTTT. Encoded protein: CASSRGQDADTQYF.

This CDR3 is CASIVTGNSNQPQHF. The CDR3, as DNA: TGCGCCAGCATCGTTACAGGGAATAGCAATCAGCCCCAGCATTTT. This sequence joins TRBV10-2 and TRBJ1-5; D possibly corresponds to TRBD1 (6 bases). Germline loops: CDR1 WSHSY, CDR2 SAAADI. V dropped 7 bases and J dropped 0 bases, with 13 bases sitting between them. CDR3 length: 15 amino acids.